This T cell receptor beta chain was found in a study of post-analysis software for immune sequencing data. This clonotype appeared a few times. Its antigen remains unidentified. Researchers reported that TCR beta cDNA libraries carried unique molecular identifiers. TCRdb reprocessed the PCR reads with MiXCR, giving one entry per CDR3 protein. The sample consists of about 560,000 distinct CDR3 sequences, roughly 40% of them appearing once. Study-level results: Normalized Chao1 diversity was significantly lower in multiple sclerosis patients than in controls.

The material sequenced was blood. The receptor was isolated from a girl under 18 with multiple sclerosis.

The CDR3 DNA reads TGTGCCAGCAGCCAATCCCCAGACAGGGGGCGTCGAGAGACCCAGTACTTC. Amino acids: CASSQSPDRGRRETQYF. The chain couples TRBV12-3 or TRBV12-4 to TRBJ2-5; TRBD1 matches 10 bases. The CDR3 is 17 residues long. J lost 4 bases, V lost 6 bases, and 14 bases had no gene match.